The sequence of this TCR beta chain was determined in a study of T cells in Graves' hyperthyroidism and ophthalmopathy. Among the patients, aged 18 to 65, hyperthyroidism was newly diagnosed and had lasted under 2 months. Each diagnosis drew on symptoms, thyroxine, TRAb, thyroid ultrasound and orbital computed tomography findings. Amplification of TCR beta CDR3 regions was performed using RNA transcripts as template. HTBI primers were the set used in a first-round RT-PCR of the TCR CDR3. A single record per CDR3 protein comes from TCRdb applying MiXCR to the multiplex PCR reads. The profile shows 500,000 to 750,000 distinct CDR3 sequences, 35% to 55% of them singletons. The CDR3 runs to 14 residues. V was pared by 5 bases and J by 4 bases, with 15 bases between. CDR1 and CDR2 (germline): SGHDT, YYEEEE. Whole-study results and caveats: A model using 13 V-J features told ophthalmopathy apart from stable hyperthyroidism.

This clonotype was observed at least ten times. The antigen remains unidentified. J is TRBJ1-2 and V is TRBV5-6; D possibly corresponds to TRBD1 (5 bases). The clonotype was recovered from a woman between 18 and 30 years old with Graves' hyperthyroidism. Sample: peripheral blood or thyroid tissue (not recorded which). CDR3 nucleotides: TGTGCCAGCAGTCTCGGGGGAGCCTTCTATGGCTACACCTTC. As protein: CASSLGGAFYGYTF.